This T cell receptor (beta chain) was found in a study of blood T cell repertoires in COVID-19. Study context: PBMCs, B-cell-depleted T cells, or T cells provided the cDNA or gDNA that made up the material.

In the original workflow: By means of reference gene primer amplification, nucleated cell counts were estimated. The repertoire was sequenced with immunoSEQ multiplex PCR; TCRdb's copy has only in-frame clones and lacks some. For V, J and clone size, that table is used; D and trimming come from the DNA. In the table there are 270,000 or so clones, under 90% of which are singletons. Germline V CDR1 and CDR2: SQVTM, ANQGSEA. The length of the CDR3 is 15 residues. V lost 1 base to trimming and J lost 1 base; unmatched junction nucleotides: 5. This clone was detected only once. What was sequenced was peripheral blood. The chain couples TRBV29-1 to TRBJ2-7; 9 positions agree with TRBD2. This TCR was recovered from a woman aged 18-35 years with acute or convalescent COVID-19. CDR3 residues: CSVEGASGNSYEQYF. Written as DNA, the CDR3 is TGCAGCGTTGAAGGGGCTAGCGGGAATTCCTACGAGCAGTACTTC.